These 18 T cell receptor beta chains share one sample of origin, sequenced in a study of blood T cell repertoires in COVID-19. Clones were read by immunoSEQ multiplex PCR, and TCRdb kept only the in-frame ones, dropping some. Counted here are about 270,000 clones, around 90% occurring once; the ten biggest clones make up approximately 1%. The sequencing input was PBMCs or T cells enriched from blood (not recorded which). The receptors here all came from a woman in her 30s who had recovered from COVID-19.

The gene calls are TRBV3-1 (or the pseudogene TRBV3-2) and TRBJ1-4, with a tentative D call TRBD1 (6 bases). V lost 3 bases and J 7 bases, leaving 18 bases between the germline ends. The CDR3 runs to 16 residues. Germline CDR1 and CDR2: LGHDT and YNNKEL (reference sequence). CDR3 residues: CASSQYLIIGGEKLFF. The CDR3 region has the DNA TGTGCCAGCAGCCAGTATCTAATTATAGGGGGTGAAAAACTGTTTTTT.

This sequence joins TRBV6-6 and TRBJ2-7; D possibly corresponds to TRBD2 (6 bases). Per germline, CDR1 MNHNY and CDR2 SVGAGI (reference sequence). The CDR3 runs to 12 residues. V gave up 2 bases and J gave up 6 bases, with 8 bases separating them. The CDR3 nucleotides read TGTGCCAGCAGTTACCAGGGAGGCGAGCAGTACTTC. This translates into CASSYQGGEQYF.

DNA of the CDR3: TGTGCCAGCAGTGAAGCCGGCAGGTCTAATGAAAAACTGTTTTTT. It is translated as CASSEAGRSNEKLFF. The V and J genes are TRBV2 and TRBJ1-4; D ambiguous. V was shortened by 0 bases and J by 3 bases, with 8 bases between the two germline ends. CDR3 length equals 15 residues. Germline loops: CDR1 SNHLY, CDR2 FYNNEI.

The CDR3 DNA reads TGTGCCAGCAGCCCAGTCGTTAGGGGGACAGGGTCCTACGAGCAGTACTTC. Residues: CASSPVVRGTGSYEQYF. The chain joins TRBV7-8 to TRBJ2-7; 9 positions match TRBD1. This CDR3 spans 17 amino acids. J lost 1 base, V lost 5 bases, and 12 bases had no gene match. Looked up from germline, CDR1 is SGHVS and CDR2 is FQNEAQ.

The chain has TRBV5-1 and TRBJ1-1, with a weak D call TRBD1 (5 bases). Trimming pared 4 bases from V and 5 bases from J, leaving 12 bases between. The length of the CDR3 is 13 residues. Germline CDR1 is SGHRS and CDR2 is YFSETQ. The CDR3 DNA sequence: TGCGCCAGCAGCCGTCGGCGGGGGACTGAAGCTTTCTTT. The encoded protein is CASSRRRGTEAFF.

The sample holds a few counts of this clone. CDR3 DNA: TGTGCCAGCAGCGCCCTAGGACAGATGAACACTGAAGCTTTCTTT. Its protein is CASSALGQMNTEAFF. This chain uses TRBV9 with TRBJ1-1; D is possibly TRBD1 (6 bases). V was pared by 3 bases and J by 0 bases, with 12 bases between. In germline, CDR1 is SGDLS, CDR2 YYNGEE. The CDR3 is 15 residues long.

CDR3 nucleotides: TGTGCCAGCAGCTTAGCGCCCCTGGACAGAATCTGGCACAATGAGCAGTTCTTC. Its protein product is CASSLAPLDRIWHNEQFF. J is TRBJ2-1 and V is TRBV7-6; a weak D match, TRBD1 (6 bases). The CDR3 contains 18 residues. From germline, CDR1 is SGHVS and CDR2 FNYEAQ. The V and J ends lost 0 bases and 5 bases respectively, with 20 bases between them.

The gene calls are TRBV27 and TRBJ2-3; weak D call: TRBD2 (6 bases). Germline V lookup: CDR1 MNHEY, CDR2 SMNVEV (reference sequence). This CDR3 has 13 amino acids. The germline V and J ends were trimmed by 1 base and 4 bases, with 6 bases remaining between them. Written as DNA, the CDR3 is TGTGCCAGCAGTTTATGGGGGGCAGATACGCAGTATTTT. This sequence encodes CASSLWGADTQYF.

The rearrangement links TRBV3-1 (or the pseudogene TRBV3-2) to TRBJ2-3, with D possibly being TRBD1 (6 bases). The CDR3 spans 18 residues. Germline lookup yields CDR1 LGHDT and CDR2 YNNKEL (reference sequence). Trimming removed 2 bases at V and 3 bases at J, with 21 bases between. The CDR3 sequence is CASSQTLPGQTGTDTQYF. The CDR3 DNA follows: TGTGCCAGCAGCCAAACGCTCCCCGGACAGACGGGGACAGATACGCAGTATTTT.

The chain is built from TRBV30 and TRBJ1-2; perhaps TRBD1 as D (5 bases). CDR1 and CDR2 from the germline V gene are GTSNPN and SVGIG (reference sequence). The CDR3 length is 15 residues. Trimming took off 2 bases at V and 0 bases at J, with 13 bases between the two ends. CDR3 protein: CAWSPIARANYGYTF. The CDR3 DNA is TGTGCCTGGAGTCCCATTGCCAGGGCTAACTATGGCTACACCTTC.

This clone was seen once. The chain recombines TRBV27 with TRBJ2-3, with 10 bases that match TRBD1. This CDR3 has 15 amino acids. The germline gives CDR1 MNHEY, CDR2 SMNVEV (reference sequence). The J segment lost 5 bases and the V segment lost 5 bases, leaving 7 bases of the junction unmatched. CDR3 protein: CASSGRDRGRDTQYF. The CDR3, as DNA: TGTGCCAGCAGTGGGCGGGACAGGGGACGAGATACGCAGTATTTT.

This chain connects TRBV24-1 to TRBJ2-3; the match to TRBD1 covers 9 bases. Germline CDR1 is KGHDR and CDR2 is SFDVKD. Trimming took 4 bases from V and 3 from J; bases not matched to a gene: 4. There are 15 residues in the CDR3. The chain's CDR3 is CATSDTGGGTDTQYF. The CDR3 nucleotides read TGTGCCACCAGTGACACAGGGGGCGGAACAGATACGCAGTATTTT.

This sequence joins TRBV18 and TRBJ2-5; D is perhaps TRBD1 (5 bases). The CDR3 consists of 11 residues. Trimming stripped 4 bases from V and 7 bases from J, with 7 bases between. Germline V gives CDR1 KGHSH, CDR2 LQKENI. As DNA, the CDR3 is TGTGCCAGCTCACGTACAGGGACCCAGTACTTC. It specifies CASSRTGTQYF.

V usage is TRBV28 and J usage is TRBJ1-5, with TRBD1 matching over 7 bases. V shed 5 bases and J 4 bases; nucleotides not matched to a gene: 11. Per germline, CDR1 MDHEN and CDR2 SYDVKM. This CDR3 has 16 amino acids. CDR3 in DNA: TGTGCCAGCAGTCAAATACGGGCAGGGGGGAATCAGCCCCAGCATTTT. Translated: CASSQIRAGGNQPQHF.

The genes are TRBV10-3 and TRBJ1-4; D is uncertain. Germline values: CDR1 ENHRY, CDR2 SYGVKD. Trimming removed 8 bases from V and 4 bases from J, with 5 bases in between. The length of the CDR3 is 11 residues. The CDR3 sequence is CAIRDNEKLFF. DNA for the CDR3: TGTGCCATCCGAGATAATGAAAAACTGTTTTTT.

The chain is built from TRBV19 and TRBJ1-3; TRBD1 might be the D (5 bases). CDR1 is LNHDA, CDR2 SQIVND, per germline (reference sequence). Trimming shortened V by 7 bases and J by 4 bases, and 17 bases separated the two germline ends. The CDR3 contains 15 residues. The CDR3 bases are TGTGCCAGTACCCTCCTGGGGAGGGGAGGAAACACCATATATTTT. Residues: CASTLLGRGGNTIYF.

V gene TRBV19 combines with J gene TRBJ1-4; unclear D gene. Germline V gives CDR1 LNHDA, CDR2 SQIVND (reference sequence). This CDR3 contains 15 residues. V lost 4 bases and J 4 bases, leaving 13 bases between the germline ends. The CDR3 DNA reads as TGTGCCAGTAGTAAACGCCAGCGAATTAATGAAAAACTGTTTTTT. It is translated as CASSKRQRINEKLFF.

This rearrangement joins TRBV18 to TRBJ2-1, with 8 bases matching TRBD2. Trimming cost V 0 bases and J 9 bases; bases outside gene matches: 13. The CDR3 consists of 17 residues. Per germline, CDR1 KGHSH and CDR2 LQKENI. CDR3 sequence reads: CASSPPGGRKGSGEQFF. The CDR3 DNA reads as TGTGCCAGCTCACCACCCGGCGGGAGGAAGGGTTCGGGTGAGCAGTTCTTC.